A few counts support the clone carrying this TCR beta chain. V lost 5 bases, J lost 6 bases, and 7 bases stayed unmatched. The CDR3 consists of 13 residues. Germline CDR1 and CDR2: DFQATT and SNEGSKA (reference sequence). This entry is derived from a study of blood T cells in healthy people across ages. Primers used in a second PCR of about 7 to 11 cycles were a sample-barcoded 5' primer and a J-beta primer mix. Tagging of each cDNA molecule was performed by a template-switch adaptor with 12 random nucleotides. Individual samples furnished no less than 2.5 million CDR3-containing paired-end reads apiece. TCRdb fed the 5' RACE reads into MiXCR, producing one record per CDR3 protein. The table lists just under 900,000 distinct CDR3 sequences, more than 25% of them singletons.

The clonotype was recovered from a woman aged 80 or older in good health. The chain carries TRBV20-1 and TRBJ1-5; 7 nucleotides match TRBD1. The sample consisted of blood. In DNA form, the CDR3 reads TGCAGTGCTCACCGACAGGGAGGTCAGCCCCAGCATTTT. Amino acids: CSAHRQGGQPQHF.